This T cell receptor beta chain was recovered during a study of cytomegalovirus exposure and HLA in healthy donors. Study-wide background: Within the Caucasian-associated ancestry cluster were approximately 77% of the approximately 370 genotyped donors.

For this clone: Antigen specificity is unknown.

The PCR contained 60 Vbeta and 13 Jbeta primers. The method was immunoSEQ multiplex PCR; TCRdb's version includes in-frame clones alone and lacks a portion of them. The table lists about 110,000 clones, more than 70% of them singletons. The study's findings and limits: A few chains tied to CMV proved CMV antigen-specific in vitro.

V lost 4 bases and J 5 bases, leaving 12 bases between the germline ends. The CDR3 is made up of 13 amino acids. CDR1 and CDR2 from the germline V gene are SGHRS and YFSETQ. This TCR was sampled from a man aged 30-40 years in good health and CMV-seronegative. This sequence joins TRBV5-1 and TRBJ2-5, with a possible D match to TRBD1 (6 bases). What was sequenced was PBMCs. The CDR3 DNA follows: TGCGCCAGCAGCGTTCAGGGGATTGAGACCCAGTACTTC. Translating gives CASSVQGIETQYF.